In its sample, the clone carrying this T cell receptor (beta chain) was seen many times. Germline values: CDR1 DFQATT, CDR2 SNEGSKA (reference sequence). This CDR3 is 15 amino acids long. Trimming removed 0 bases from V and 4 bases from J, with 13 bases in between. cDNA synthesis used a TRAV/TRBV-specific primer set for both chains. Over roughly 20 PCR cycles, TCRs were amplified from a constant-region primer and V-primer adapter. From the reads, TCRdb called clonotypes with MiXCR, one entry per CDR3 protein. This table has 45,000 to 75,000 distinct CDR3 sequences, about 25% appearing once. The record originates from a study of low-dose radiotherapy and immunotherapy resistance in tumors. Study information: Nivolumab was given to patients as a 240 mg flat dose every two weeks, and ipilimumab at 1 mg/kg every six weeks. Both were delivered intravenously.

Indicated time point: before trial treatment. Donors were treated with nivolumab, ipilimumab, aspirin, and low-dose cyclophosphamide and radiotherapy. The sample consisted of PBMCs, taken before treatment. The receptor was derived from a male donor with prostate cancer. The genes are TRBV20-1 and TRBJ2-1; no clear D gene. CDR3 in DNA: TGCAGTGCTAGAGATAGGCAGGCACTATACAATGAGCAGTTCTTC. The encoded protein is CSARDRQALYNEQFF.